The table lists the clone carrying this T cell receptor (beta chain) with a few counts. This specimen belongs to a study of OX40 agonist ivuxolimab in advanced cancers. Libraries were prepared by immunoSEQ multiplex PCR; TCRdb keeps only in-frame clonotypes and omits some of them. The sample includes 57,000 or so clones, 85% to 90% of them seen just once. The sequencing used CD4+ or CD8+ T cells sorted from blood, collected in a trial of the OX40 agonist ivuxolimab. The clonotype originates from an adult with an advanced solid tumor such as melanoma, head and neck, liver or kidney cancer.

CDR3 bases: TGTGCCAGCAGCGAAGGACAATTCAGCAATCAGCCCCAGCATTTT. This sequence encodes CASSEGQFSNQPQHF. The V and J genes are TRBV7-9 and TRBJ1-5, with a weak D call TRBD1 (5 bases). Trimming took 5 bases from V and 1 from J, leaving 12 bases between them. This CDR3 is 15 amino acids long. Germline V gives CDR1 SEHNR, CDR2 FQNEAQ (reference sequence).